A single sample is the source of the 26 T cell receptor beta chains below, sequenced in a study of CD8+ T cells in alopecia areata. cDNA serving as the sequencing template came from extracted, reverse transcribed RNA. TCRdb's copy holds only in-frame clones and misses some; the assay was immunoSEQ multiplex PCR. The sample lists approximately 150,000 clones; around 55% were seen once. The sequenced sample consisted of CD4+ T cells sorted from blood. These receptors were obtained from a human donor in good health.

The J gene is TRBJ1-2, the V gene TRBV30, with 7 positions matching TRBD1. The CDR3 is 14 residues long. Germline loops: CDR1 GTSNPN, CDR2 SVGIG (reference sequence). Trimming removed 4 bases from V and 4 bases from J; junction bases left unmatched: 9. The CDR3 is CAWTDLTGTYGYTF. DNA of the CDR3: TGTGCCTGGACGGACCTGACAGGGACCTATGGCTACACCTTC.

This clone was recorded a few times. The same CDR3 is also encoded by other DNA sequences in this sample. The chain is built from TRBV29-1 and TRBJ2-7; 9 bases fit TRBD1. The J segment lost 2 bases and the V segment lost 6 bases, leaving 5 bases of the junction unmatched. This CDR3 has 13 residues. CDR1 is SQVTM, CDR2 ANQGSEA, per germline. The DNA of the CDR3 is TGCAGCGTGCCGGGACAGGGAGCCTACGAGCAGTACTTC. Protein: CSVPGQGAYEQYF.

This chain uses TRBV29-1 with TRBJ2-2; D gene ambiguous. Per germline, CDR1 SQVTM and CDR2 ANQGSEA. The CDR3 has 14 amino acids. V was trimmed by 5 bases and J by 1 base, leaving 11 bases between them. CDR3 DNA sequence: TGCAGCGTTCTAAACCGGAAGAACACCGGGGAGCTGTTTTTT. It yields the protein CSVLNRKNTGELFF.

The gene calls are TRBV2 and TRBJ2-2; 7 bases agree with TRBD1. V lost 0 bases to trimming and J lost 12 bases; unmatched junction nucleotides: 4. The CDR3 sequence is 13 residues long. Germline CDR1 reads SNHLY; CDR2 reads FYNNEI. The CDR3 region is CASSEARQGQLFF. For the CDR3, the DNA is TGTGCCAGCAGTGAAGCGCGACAGGGACAGCTGTTTTTT.

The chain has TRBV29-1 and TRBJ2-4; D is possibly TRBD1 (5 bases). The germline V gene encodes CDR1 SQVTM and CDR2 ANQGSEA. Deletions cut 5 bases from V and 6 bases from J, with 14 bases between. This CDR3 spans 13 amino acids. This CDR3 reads CSVSGKVGNIQYF. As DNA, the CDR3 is TGCAGCGTTTCAGGGAAGGTGGGAAACATTCAGTACTTC.

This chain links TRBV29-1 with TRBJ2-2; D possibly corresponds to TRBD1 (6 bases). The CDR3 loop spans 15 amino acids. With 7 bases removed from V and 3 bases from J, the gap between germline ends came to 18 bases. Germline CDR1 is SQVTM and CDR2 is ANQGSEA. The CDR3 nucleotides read TGCAGCGCTTTTGGGGGCAGTAGTTACACCGGGGAGCTGTTTTTT. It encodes CSAFGGSSYTGELFF.

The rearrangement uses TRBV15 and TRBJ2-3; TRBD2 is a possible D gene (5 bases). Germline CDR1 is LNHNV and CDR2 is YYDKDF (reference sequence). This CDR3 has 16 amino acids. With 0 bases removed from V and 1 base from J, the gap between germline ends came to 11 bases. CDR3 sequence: CATSRDQAAGTDTQYF. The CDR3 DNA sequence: TGTGCCACCAGCAGAGATCAAGCGGCGGGCACAGATACGCAGTATTTT.

CDR3 bases: TGTGCCAGCGTAGCCTTACTAGCGGGGGTGGAGCAGTACTTC. It is translated as CASVALLAGVEQYF. This chain connects TRBV7-4 to TRBJ2-7; 11 nucleotides line up with TRBD2. Germline assignment: CDR1 SGHVT and CDR2 SQSDAQ. This CDR3 is built from 14 residues. V trimming: 8 bases; J trimming: 7 bases; junction bases outside the gene matches: 10.

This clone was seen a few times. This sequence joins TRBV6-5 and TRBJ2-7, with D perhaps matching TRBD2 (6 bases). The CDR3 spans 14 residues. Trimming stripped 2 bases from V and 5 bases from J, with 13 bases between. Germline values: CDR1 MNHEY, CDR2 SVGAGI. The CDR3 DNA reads TGTGCCAGCAGTTACGTCGGGGGTGGCCACGAGCAGTACTTC. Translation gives CASSYVGGGHEQYF.

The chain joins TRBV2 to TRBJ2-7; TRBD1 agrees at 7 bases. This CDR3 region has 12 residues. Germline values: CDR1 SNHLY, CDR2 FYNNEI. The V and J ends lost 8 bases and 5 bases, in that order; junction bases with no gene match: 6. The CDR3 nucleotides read TGTGCCAGCCTGGAAGGGGGCAACGAGCAGTACTTC. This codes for CASLEGGNEQYF.

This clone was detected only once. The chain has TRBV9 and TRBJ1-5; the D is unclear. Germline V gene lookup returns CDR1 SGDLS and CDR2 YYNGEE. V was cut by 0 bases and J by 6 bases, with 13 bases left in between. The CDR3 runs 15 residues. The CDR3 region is CASSVAGREAQPQHF. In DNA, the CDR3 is TGTGCCAGCAGCGTAGCTGGGAGGGAGGCTCAGCCCCAGCATTTT.

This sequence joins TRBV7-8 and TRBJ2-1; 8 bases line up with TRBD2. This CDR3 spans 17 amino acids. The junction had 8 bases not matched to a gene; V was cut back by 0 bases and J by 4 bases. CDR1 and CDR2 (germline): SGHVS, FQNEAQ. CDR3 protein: CASSLALSGTRYNEQFF. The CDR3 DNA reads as TGTGCCAGCAGCTTAGCGCTAAGCGGGACTAGGTACAATGAGCAGTTCTTC.

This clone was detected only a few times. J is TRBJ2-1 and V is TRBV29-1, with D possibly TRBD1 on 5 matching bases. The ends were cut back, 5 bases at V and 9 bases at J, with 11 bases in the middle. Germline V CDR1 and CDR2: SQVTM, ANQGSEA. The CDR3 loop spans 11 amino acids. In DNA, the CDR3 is TGCAGCGTTCTCCAAGGGGTTGAGCAGTTCTTC. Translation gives CSVLQGVEQFF.

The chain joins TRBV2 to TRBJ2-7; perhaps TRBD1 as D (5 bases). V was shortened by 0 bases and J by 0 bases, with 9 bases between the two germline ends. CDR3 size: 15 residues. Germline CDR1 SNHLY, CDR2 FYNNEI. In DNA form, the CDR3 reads TGTGCCAGCAGTGAAGCGCGACAGCGCTCCTACGAGCAGTACTTC. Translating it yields CASSEARQRSYEQYF.

CDR3 nucleotides: TGTGCCAGTAGTCAAAATAGCGGGAGCAGTACAGATACGCAGTATTTT. Protein: CASSQNSGSSTDTQYF. The chain recombines TRBV19 with TRBJ2-3, with 9 bases identical to TRBD2. In germline, CDR1 is LNHDA, CDR2 SQIVND (reference sequence). V gave up 5 bases and J gave up 3 bases; unmatched junction bases: 9. The CDR3 is made up of 16 amino acids.

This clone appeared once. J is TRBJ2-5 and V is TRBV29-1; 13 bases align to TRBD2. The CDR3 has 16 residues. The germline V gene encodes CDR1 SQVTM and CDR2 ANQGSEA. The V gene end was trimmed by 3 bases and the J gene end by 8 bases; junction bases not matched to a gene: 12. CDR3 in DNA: TGCAGCGTTGATACTAGCGGGAGGGCCGGTGGGGAAACCCAGTACTTC. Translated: CSVDTSGRAGGETQYF.

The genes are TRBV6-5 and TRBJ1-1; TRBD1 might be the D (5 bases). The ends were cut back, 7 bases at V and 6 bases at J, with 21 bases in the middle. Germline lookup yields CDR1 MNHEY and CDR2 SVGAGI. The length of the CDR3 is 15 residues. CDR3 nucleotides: TGTGCCAGCACCCCCCCGGGGCGGCGGGGCGCTGAAGCTTTCTTT. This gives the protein CASTPPGRRGAEAFF.

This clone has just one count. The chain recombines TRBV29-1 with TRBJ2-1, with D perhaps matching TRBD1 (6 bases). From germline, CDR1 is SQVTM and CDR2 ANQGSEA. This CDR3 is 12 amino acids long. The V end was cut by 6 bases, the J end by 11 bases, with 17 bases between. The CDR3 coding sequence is TGCAGCGTCGCCCCGGACAGTTTACAGCAGTTCTTC. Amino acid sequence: CSVAPDSLQQFF.

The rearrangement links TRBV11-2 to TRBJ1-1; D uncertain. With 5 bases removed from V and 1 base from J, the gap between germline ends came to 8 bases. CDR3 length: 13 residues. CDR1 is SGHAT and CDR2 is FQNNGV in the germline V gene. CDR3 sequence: CASSTRGNTEAFF. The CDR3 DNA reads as TGTGCCAGCAGCACAAGAGGGAACACTGAAGCTTTCTTT.

The CDR3 region has the DNA TGTGCCAGCAGTCCAGGACTTGGAGTGGCTGGGGCCAACGTCCTGACTTTC. It codes for CASSPGLGVAGANVLTF. This chain uses TRBV27 with TRBJ2-6; the D gene is possibly TRBD2 (5 bases). This CDR3 is 17 amino acids long. V was pared by 5 bases and J by 2 bases, with 16 bases between. CDR1 is MNHEY, CDR2 SMNVEV, per germline (reference sequence).

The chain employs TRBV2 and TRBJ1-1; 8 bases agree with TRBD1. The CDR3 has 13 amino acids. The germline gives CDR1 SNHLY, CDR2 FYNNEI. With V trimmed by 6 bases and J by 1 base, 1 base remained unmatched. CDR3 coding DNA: TGTGCCAGCAGAGACAGGGGGAACACTGAAGCTTTCTTT. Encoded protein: CASRDRGNTEAFF.

CDR3 nucleotides: TGTGCTAGTGGTTTGGAACTGGGACAGGCAGCTTTCTTT. Translation gives CASGLELGQAAFF. J is TRBJ1-1 and V is TRBV12-5, with 8 nucleotides matching TRBD1. The CDR3 runs 13 residues. Germline CDR1 is LGHNT and CDR2 is FRNRAP. V shed 1 base, J shed 10 bases, and the junction held 5 bases outside the gene matches.

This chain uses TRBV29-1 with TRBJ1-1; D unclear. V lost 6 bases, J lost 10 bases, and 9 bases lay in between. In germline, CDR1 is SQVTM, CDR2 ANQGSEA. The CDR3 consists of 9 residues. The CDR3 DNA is TGCAGCGTCGATGACGGAGCTTTCTTT. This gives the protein CSVDDGAFF. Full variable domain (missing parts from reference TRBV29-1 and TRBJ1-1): SAVISQKPSRDICQRGTSLTIQCQVDSQVTMMFWYRQQPGQSLTLIATANQGSEATYESGFVIDKFPISRPNLTFSTLTVSNMSPEDSSIYLCSVDDGAFFGQGTRLTVV.

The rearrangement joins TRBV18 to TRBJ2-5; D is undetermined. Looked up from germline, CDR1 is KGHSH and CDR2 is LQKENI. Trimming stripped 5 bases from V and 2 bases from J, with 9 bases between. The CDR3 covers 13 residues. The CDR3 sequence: CASSRARQETQYF. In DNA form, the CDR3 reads TGTGCCAGCTCAAGGGCCCGTCAAGAGACCCAGTACTTC.

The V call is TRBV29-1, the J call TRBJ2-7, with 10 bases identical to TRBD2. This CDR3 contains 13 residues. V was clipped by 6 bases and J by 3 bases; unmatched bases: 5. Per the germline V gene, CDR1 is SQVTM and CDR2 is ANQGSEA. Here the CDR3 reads CSVRLAGGYEQYF. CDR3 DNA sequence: TGCAGCGTCCGATTAGCGGGAGGCTACGAGCAGTACTTC.

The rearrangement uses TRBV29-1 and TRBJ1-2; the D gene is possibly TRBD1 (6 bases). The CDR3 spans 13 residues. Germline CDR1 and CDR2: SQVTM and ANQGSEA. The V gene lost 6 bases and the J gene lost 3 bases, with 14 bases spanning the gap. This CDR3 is CSVAVRGDYGYTF. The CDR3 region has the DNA TGCAGCGTGGCGGTGAGGGGGGACTATGGCTACACCTTC.